What follows describes a single T cell receptor (beta chain). These data are taken from a study of blood T cell repertoires in COVID-19. Study background: Sample material is recorded as cDNA or gDNA derived from T cells, B-cell-depleted T cells, or PBMCs.

CDR3 size: 15 residues. The germline V gene has CDR1 MGHRA and CDR2 YSYEKL. Germline trimming cut 0 bases from V and 5 bases from J; bases unmatched to any gene: 5. The authors' processing: Cell counts per sample came from amplifying reference gene primers. Clones were sequenced by immunoSEQ multiplex PCR, and TCRdb holds only the in-frame ones, with some missing. V and J calls and clone size are as listed in that table; D and trimming were resolved from the DNA. Of 200,000 to 300,000 clones in the sample, around 90% are singletons; the top ten hold more than 0.65%. Followed longitudinally, the Seattle patients had been enrolled during active infection.

Sequenced material: peripheral blood. The rearrangement joins TRBV4-1 to TRBJ1-1; 8 bases are shared with TRBD1. The clonotype was recovered from a man under 40 with COVID-19, enrolled during active disease. The CDR3 nucleotides read TGCGCCAGCAGCCAAGAGGACAGGGAAAAAACTGAAGCTTTCTTT. This gives the protein CASSQEDREKTEAFF.